One and the same sample provided the 25 T cell receptor beta chains below, sequenced in a study of blood T cell repertoires in COVID-19. Here immunoSEQ multiplex PCR was the method, and the copy in TCRdb shows in-frame clones only, minus some. The repertoire holds around 72,000 clones, around 90% seen once, with approximately 29% in the top ten. The sequenced sample was peripheral blood. These receptors came from a man aged 45-65 years with acute or convalescent COVID-19.

The gene calls are TRBV21-1 and TRBJ1-1; no check of the table's D call, TRBD1, against the DNA was made. TRBV21-1 is noted as a pseudogene. The CDR3 is 17 residues long. The CDR3 nucleotides are TGTGCCAGCAGCAGCCGAAAAACCGGGACAACCAACACTGAAGCTTTCTTT. This encodes CASSSRKTGTTNTEAFF.

The chain uses TRBV4-1 and TRBJ2-7; TRBD1 agrees at 7 bases. The CDR3 spans 16 residues. V trimming: 1 base; J trimming: 3 bases; junction bases outside the gene matches: 9. Germline CDR1 MGHRA, CDR2 YSYEKL. CDR3 region: CASSQARTGPLYEQYF. In DNA, the CDR3 is TGCGCCAGCAGCCAAGCCAGGACAGGTCCTCTCTACGAGCAGTACTTC.

V and J are TRBV4-1 and TRBJ2-2; a weak D match, TRBD1 (6 bases). V gave up 2 bases and J gave up 4 bases, with 11 bases separating them. There are 15 residues in the CDR3. The germline CDR1 and CDR2 sequences are MGHRA and YSYEKL. The CDR3, as DNA: TGCGCCAGCAGCCAAAGGACAGTCTCCACCGGGGAGCTGTTTTTT. This codes for CASSQRTVSTGELFF.

The gene calls are TRBV9 and TRBJ2-7; tentatively, D is TRBD1 (6 bases). The V gene's germline CDR1 is SGDLS and CDR2 YYNGEE. V lost 4 bases and J 2 bases, leaving 10 bases between the germline ends. The CDR3 loop spans 13 amino acids. In nucleotides, the CDR3 is TGTGCCAGCAGCCCCACAGGGACCTACGAGCAGTACTTC. Translating it yields CASSPTGTYEQYF.

The chain couples TRBV4-1 to TRBJ1-4; 7 nucleotides agree with TRBD1. The ends lost 0 bases at V and 6 bases at J; junction bases unmatched: 4. CDR1 MGHRA and CDR2 YSYEKL come from the germline V gene. The CDR3 is 15 residues long. The CDR3 region is CASSQEYTGDEKLFF. The CDR3, as DNA: TGCGCCAGCAGCCAAGAATACACAGGGGATGAAAAACTGTTTTTT.

V gene TRBV5-5 combines with J gene TRBJ2-7; tentative D call: TRBD2 (6 bases). Germline CDR1 is SGHKS and CDR2 is YYEKEE (reference sequence). Trimming cost V 4 bases and J 2 bases, with 10 bases left between them. CDR3 size: 13 residues. CDR3 sequence (DNA): TGTGCCAGCAGCGCAGGGACTCCCTACGAGCAGTACTTC. Its protein is CASSAGTPYEQYF.

This chain joins TRBV3-1 (or the pseudogene TRBV3-2) and TRBJ2-3; D is uncertain. In germline, CDR1 is LGHDT, CDR2 YNNKEL (reference sequence). V was trimmed by 4 bases and J by 3 bases, leaving 14 bases between them. CDR3 length: 15 amino acids. The CDR3 DNA reads as TGTGCCAGCAGCCGCGTCGGGTTCGGGACAGATACGCAGTATTTT. Amino acid sequence: CASSRVGFGTDTQYF.

The genes are TRBV6-5 and TRBJ2-6; no reliable D call. The CDR3 runs 15 residues. The germline V and J ends were trimmed by 2 bases and 0 bases, with 5 bases remaining between them. From germline, CDR1 is MNHEY and CDR2 SVGAGI. CDR3: CASSYAGSGANVLTF. In DNA, the CDR3 is TGTGCCAGCAGTTACGCAGGCTCTGGGGCCAACGTCCTGACTTTC.

This chain joins TRBV11-2 and TRBJ2-2; 9 bases match TRBD2. This CDR3 spans 16 amino acids. V gave up 5 bases and J gave up 3 bases; unmatched junction bases: 7. Germline CDR1 is SGHAT and CDR2 is FQNNGV. This CDR3 reads CASSPGASGDTGELFF. As DNA, the CDR3 is TGTGCCAGCAGCCCCGGGGCTAGCGGGGACACCGGGGAGCTGTTTTTT.

This clone was detected only once. This chain connects TRBV6-2 or TRBV6-3 to TRBJ2-1, with TRBD2 identical over 8 bases. Germline CDR1 MNHEY, CDR2 SVGEGT. This CDR3 comprises 16 residues. With V trimmed by 6 bases and J by 3 bases, 10 bases remained unmatched. CDR3 loop: CASSRERGPYYNEQFF. CDR3 DNA: TGTGCCAGCAGCCGAGAGCGGGGGCCCTACTACAATGAGCAGTTCTTC.

The J gene is TRBJ1-4, the V gene TRBV29-1; D possibly corresponds to TRBD1 (5 bases). Trimming took off 0 bases at V and 8 bases at J, with 19 bases between the two ends. The CDR3 covers 16 residues. CDR1 and CDR2 (germline): SQVTM, ANQGSEA. The CDR3: CSVEDPRRGNGEKLFF. In DNA, the CDR3 is TGCAGCGTTGAAGACCCCCGGCGGGGGAATGGGGAAAAACTGTTTTTT.

The genes are TRBV5-1 and TRBJ1-3; weak D call: TRBD1 (6 bases). This CDR3 contains 15 residues. V was cut by 1 base and J by 0 bases, with 8 bases left in between. The germline CDR1 and CDR2 sequences are SGHRS and YFSETQ. The CDR3 loop is CASSLSGDSGNTIYF. The CDR3 DNA sequence: TGCGCCAGCAGCTTGTCAGGGGACTCTGGAAACACCATATATTTT.

With respect to this clone: Relative to the germline gene, one junction end is altered; a read error may explain this. The chain is built from TRBV5-8 and TRBJ1-5; the D is unclear. The CDR3 contains 14 residues. Germline V gene data show CDR1 as SGHTS and CDR2 as YDEGEE. CDR3 region: CASNLRGSNQPQHF. The DNA for the CDR3 is TGTGCCAGCAACTTGAGAGGGAGCAATCAGCCCCAGCATTTT.

This clone appeared a single time. The rearrangement joins TRBV24-1 to TRBJ2-1, with a possible D match to TRBD1 (6 bases). V was clipped by 4 bases and J by 13 bases, with 16 bases between them. The CDR3 is 13 amino acids. Germline assignment: CDR1 KGHDR and CDR2 SFDVKD. CDR3 region: CATSDQDSVAQFF. The CDR3, as DNA: TGTGCCACCAGTGACCAGGACAGTGTTGCACAGTTCTTC.

The chain recombines TRBV5-5 with TRBJ1-1; weak D call: TRBD1 (6 bases). The germline gives CDR1 SGHKS, CDR2 YYEKEE (reference sequence). Trimming took 4 bases from V and 2 from J, leaving 9 bases between them. The CDR3 is 13 residues long. CDR3 sequence reads: CASSDRQNTEAFF. In DNA form, the CDR3 reads TGTGCCAGCAGCGACAGGCAAAACACTGAAGCTTTCTTT. The complete variable domain, with remaining parts taken from reference TRBV5-5 and TRBJ1-1, reads DAGVTQSPTHLIKTRGQQVTLRCSPISGHKSVSWYQQVLGQGPQFIFQYYEKEERGRGNFPDRFSARQFPNYSSELNVNALLLGDSALYLCASSDRQNTEAFFGQGTRLTVV.

The V call is TRBV12-5, the J call TRBJ2-5; 7 bases match TRBD2. Germline trimming cut 0 bases from V and 0 bases from J; bases unmatched to any gene: 10. Germline V CDR1 and CDR2: LGHNT, FRNRAP. The CDR3 totals 18 residues. The DNA of the CDR3 is TGTGCTAGTGGTTTGGTAGAAAACCGAGCGGGGAACCAAGAGACCCAGTACTTC. Translation: CASGLVENRAGNQETQYF. The whole variable domain, remainder taken from reference TRBV12-5 and TRBJ2-5, is DARVTQTPRHKVTEMGQEVTMRCQPILGHNTVFWYRQTMMQGLELLAYFRNRAPLDDSGMPKDRFSAEMPDATLATLKIQPSEPRDSAVYFCASGLVENRAGNQETQYFGPGTRLLVL.

The V call is TRBV27, the J call TRBJ2-1; weak D call: TRBD1 (6 bases). Per germline, CDR1 MNHEY and CDR2 SMNVEV (reference sequence). The CDR3 extends over 16 amino acids. Between the trimmed V and J ends, which lost 6 bases and 2 bases, there was a span of 17 bases. The CDR3 nucleotides are TGTGCCAGCAGGACCTTTTCAGGGGTAACCTACAATGAGCAGTTCTTC. Translating gives CASRTFSGVTYNEQFF.

J is TRBJ1-2 and V is TRBV11-2, with D tentatively TRBD1 (5 bases). V lost 5 bases and J lost 8, with 18 bases in between. CDR1 is SGHAT, CDR2 FQNNGV, per germline. The CDR3 runs 14 residues. The CDR3 loop is CASSPNIGRGGYTF. CDR3 DNA sequence: TGTGCCAGCAGCCCAAACATCGGGAGGGGAGGCTACACCTTC.

The V call is TRBV3-1 (or the pseudogene TRBV3-2), the J call TRBJ1-6, with 7 bases identical to TRBD1. The junction had 3 bases not matched to a gene; V was cut back by 0 bases and J by 7 bases. Germline CDR1 reads LGHDT; CDR2 reads YNNKEL (reference sequence). CDR3 length: 15 amino acids. The CDR3 loop is CASSQDRGGNSPLHF. CDR3 nucleotide sequence: TGTGCCAGCAGCCAAGATCGAGGGGGCAATTCACCCCTCCACTTT.

The V gene is TRBV5-1, the J gene TRBJ1-4, with D unclear. CDR1 SGHRS and CDR2 YFSETQ come from the germline V gene. The CDR3 sequence is 15 residues long. V dropped 1 base and J dropped 0 bases, with 7 bases sitting between them. CDR3 sequence: CASSLLVATNEKLFF. In DNA, the CDR3 is TGCGCCAGCAGCTTGTTAGTAGCAACTAATGAAAAACTGTTTTTT.

J is TRBJ2-3 and V is TRBV25-1; 10 nucleotides agree with TRBD1. V was clipped by 2 bases and J by 5 bases; unmatched bases: 4. Per the germline V gene, CDR1 is MGHDK and CDR2 is SYGVNS. The CDR3 extends over 15 amino acids. CDR3 in DNA: TGTGCCAGCAGTGAAGGGACAGGGGTCCAAGATACGCAGTATTTT. Amino acid sequence: CASSEGTGVQDTQYF.

This chain links TRBV5-5 with TRBJ1-3; maybe TRBD1 (5 bases). This CDR3 region has 14 residues. Per the germline V gene, CDR1 is SGHKS and CDR2 is YYEKEE (reference sequence). With 6 bases removed from V and 1 base from J, the gap between germline ends came to 11 bases. Here the CDR3 reads CASTWRGSGNTIYF. The CDR3 nucleotides are TGTGCCAGCACCTGGCGGGGGTCTGGAAACACCATATATTTT. The full variable domain, in which reference TRBV5-5 and TRBJ1-3 provide the parts outside the CDR3, is DAGVTQSPTHLIKTRGQQVTLRCSPISGHKSVSWYQQVLGQGPQFIFQYYEKEERGRGNFPDRFSARQFPNYSSELNVNALLLGDSALYLCASTWRGSGNTIYFGEGSWLTVV.

The chain links TRBV19 to TRBJ1-2, with a weak D call TRBD1 (6 bases). This CDR3 region has 14 residues. The V end was cut by 7 bases, the J end by 2 bases, with 14 bases between. Germline V CDR1 and CDR2: LNHDA, SQIVND (reference sequence). In DNA form, the CDR3 reads TGTGCCAGTAATGATAGGGGGGGGAACTATGGCTACACCTTC. Its protein product is CASNDRGGNYGYTF.

The genes are TRBV4-1 and TRBJ2-7, with TRBD1 identical over 11 bases. The CDR3 loop spans 16 amino acids. V shed 0 bases, J shed 5 bases, and the junction held 6 bases outside the gene matches. Germline CDR1 MGHRA, CDR2 YSYEKL. DNA of the CDR3: TGCGCCAGCAGCCAAGAGGTTGGGACAGGGGGTGACGAGCAGTACTTC. Translating gives CASSQEVGTGGDEQYF.

The gene calls are TRBV21-1 and TRBJ1-5; the tabulated D call, TRBD1, remains unverified against the DNA. TRBV21-1 counts as a pseudogene. The CDR3 loop spans 20 amino acids. CDR3 loop: CASSKAPTPTSDRGNQPQHF. The CDR3 coding sequence is TGTGCCAGCAGCAAAGCCCCAACCCCAACCTCGGACAGGGGCAATCAGCCCCAGCATTTT.